Presented here are 28 T cell receptor beta chains from one specimen sequenced in a study of cytomegalovirus exposure and HLA in healthy donors. Primers: 60 Vbeta forward and 13 Jbeta reverse. Sequencing used immunoSEQ multiplex PCR; TCRdb keeps in-frame clones, though not all of them. The sample lists fewer than 200,000 clones, nearly 80% occurring once. Sequenced sample: PBMCs. All receptors come from a middle-aged man in good health and CMV-seropositive.

The rearrangement links TRBV7-8 to TRBJ2-7; unclear D gene. V lost 3 bases to trimming and J lost 2 bases, with 8 bases between them. The CDR3 consists of 13 residues. The germline gives CDR1 SGHVS, CDR2 FQNEAQ. CDR3 nucleotide sequence: TGTGCCAGCAGCTTCGCAGCGACCTACGAGCAGTACTTC. This translates into CASSFAATYEQYF. Full variable domain (outside the CDR3, taken from reference TRBV7-8 and TRBJ2-7): GAGVSQSPRYKVAKRGQDVALRCDPISGHVSLFWYQQALGQGPEFLTYFQNEAQLDKSGLPSDRFFAERPEGSVSTLKIQRTQQEDSAVYLCASSFAATYEQYFGPGTRLTVT.

This chain joins TRBV5-1 and TRBJ2-5, with D possibly matching TRBD2 (5 bases). This CDR3 is 15 amino acids long. CDR1 and CDR2 from the germline V gene are SGHRS and YFSETQ. V was clipped by 0 bases and J by 5 bases, with 14 bases between them. The CDR3 loop reads CASSLGSEPRETQYF. In DNA, the CDR3 is TGCGCCAGCAGCTTGGGTAGCGAGCCACGGGAGACCCAGTACTTC. Full variable domain (missing parts from reference TRBV5-1 and TRBJ2-5): KAGVTQTPRYLIKTRGQQVTLSCSPISGHRSVSWYQQTPGQGLQFLFEYFSETQRNKGNFPGRFSGRQFSNSRSEMNVSTLELGDSALYLCASSLGSEPRETQYFGPGTRLLVL.

The CDR3 reads CASSASPGDGVQDEQFF. DNA of the CDR3: TGCGCCAGCAGTGCTTCCCCAGGGGACGGGGTCCAGGATGAGCAGTTCTTC. The chain recombines TRBV10-1 with TRBJ2-1, with D perhaps TRBD1 (6 bases). Germline CDR1 is WNHNN and CDR2 is SYGVQD (reference sequence). Trimming took off 4 bases at V and 8 bases at J, with 24 bases between the two ends. The CDR3 runs to 17 residues.

The chain has TRBV6-5 and TRBJ2-5; D may be TRBD2 (7 bases). Germline V gene lookup returns CDR1 MNHEY and CDR2 SVGAGI. V was clipped by 1 base and J by 4 bases, with 16 bases between them. The CDR3 consists of 16 residues. CDR3: CASSYWGKGGGETQYF. CDR3 bases: TGTGCCAGCAGTTACTGGGGGAAGGGAGGGGGAGAGACCCAGTACTTC.

This clone occurred once. The gene calls are TRBV5-1 and TRBJ2-2; D is possibly TRBD2 (6 bases). The CDR3 totals 14 residues. V lost 0 bases and J 7 bases, leaving 10 bases between the germline ends. Germline CDR1 and CDR2: SGHRS and YFSETQ. CDR3 nucleotide sequence: TGCGCCAGCAGCTTGGCCGGAGGGGACGGGGAGCTGTTTTTT. It specifies CASSLAGGDGELFF.

The V gene is TRBV5-1, the J gene TRBJ1-5, with D possibly TRBD1 on 5 matching bases. V was cut by 4 bases and J by 7 bases, with 18 bases left in between. From germline, CDR1 is SGHRS and CDR2 YFSETQ. The CDR3 is 15 amino acids. The CDR3 nucleotides are TGCGCCAGCAGCCTTACAGGTTTGATAGGACAGCCCCAGCATTTT. Amino acid sequence: CASSLTGLIGQPQHF.

The chain links TRBV29-1 to TRBJ2-7, with D perhaps matching TRBD2 (6 bases). This CDR3 comprises 15 residues. Looked up from germline, CDR1 is SQVTM and CDR2 is ANQGSEA. V gave up 2 bases and J gave up 3 bases, with 17 bases separating them. CDR3 protein: CSVELGRDMLYEQYF. CDR3 bases: TGCAGCGTTGAATTAGGGCGGGATATGCTCTACGAGCAGTACTTC.

The chain has TRBV28 and TRBJ2-6, with no clear D. V dropped 8 bases and J dropped 2 bases, with 13 bases sitting between them. The CDR3 runs 15 residues. Germline V gene sequence: CDR1 MDHEN, CDR2 SYDVKM. In DNA form, the CDR3 reads TGTGCCAGCTCCCCTGCAGGAACTGGGGCCAACGTCCTGACTTTC. The encoded protein is CASSPAGTGANVLTF.

The chain has TRBV19 and TRBJ2-7; 12 bases align to TRBD2. V was pared by 5 bases and J by 3 bases, with 8 bases of the junction left unmatched. The CDR3 is made up of 16 amino acids. CDR1 and CDR2 (germline): LNHDA, SQIVND (reference sequence). The DNA of the CDR3 is TGTGCCAGTAGTGCCGACGGACTAGCGGGATTCTACGAGCAGTACTTC. Protein: CASSADGLAGFYEQYF.

The chain employs TRBV9 and TRBJ2-1, with a tentative D call TRBD2 (6 bases). From germline, CDR1 is SGDLS and CDR2 YYNGEE. There are 14 residues in the CDR3. V lost 6 bases to trimming and J lost 0 bases, with 10 bases between them. CDR3 amino acids: CASTRDFSYNEQFF. The CDR3 DNA reads as TGTGCCAGCACCCGGGACTTCTCCTACAATGAGCAGTTCTTC.

J is TRBJ2-5 and V is TRBV5-1; TRBD2 matches 9 bases. This CDR3 has 14 amino acids. J lost 0 bases, V lost 7 bases, and 4 bases had no gene match. The germline V gene encodes CDR1 SGHRS and CDR2 YFSETQ. The CDR3 here is CASSRLADQETQYF. DNA for the CDR3: TGCGCCAGCTCGAGACTAGCGGACCAAGAGACCCAGTACTTC.

The chain has TRBV7-2 and TRBJ2-1; 8 positions match TRBD2. V was clipped by 5 bases and J by 1 base; unmatched bases: 10. CDR3 length: 17 residues. Germline V gives CDR1 SGHTA, CDR2 FQGNSA. CDR3 nucleotide sequence: TGTGCCAGCAGCGGAACGGGACTAGTAGGGTCCTACAATGAGCAGTTCTTC. Amino acids: CASSGTGLVGSYNEQFF. The full variable domain, with the rest looked up from reference TRBV7-2 and TRBJ2-1, is GAGVSQSPSNKVTEKGKDVELRCDPISGHTALYWYRQSLGQGLEFLIYFQGNSAPDKSGLPSDRFSAERTGGSVSTLTIQRTQQEDSAVYLCASSGTGLVGSYNEQFFGPGTRLTVL.

V gene TRBV7-9 combines with J gene TRBJ2-7; TRBD1 is a possible D gene (6 bases). Trimming removed 9 bases from V and 2 bases from J, with 8 bases in between. The germline V gene encodes CDR1 SEHNR and CDR2 FQNEAQ (reference sequence). CDR3 length equals 11 residues. For the CDR3, the DNA is TGTGCCAGTGCAGGGGCCTACGAGCAGTACTTC. Protein: CASAGAYEQYF.

This rearrangement joins TRBV5-1 to TRBJ1-1; 12 bases are a match to TRBD1. Germline CDR1 is SGHRS and CDR2 is YFSETQ. V trimming: 4 bases; J trimming: 4 bases; junction bases outside the gene matches: 8. The CDR3 is 16 amino acids. CDR3 coding DNA: TGCGCCAGCAGCCCCGGGACAGGGGGCTCGGGCACTGAAGCTTTCTTT. Encoded protein: CASSPGTGGSGTEAFF.

The CDR3 here is CASSGTGGIYGYTF. The CDR3, as DNA: TGTGCCAGCAGTGGGACAGGGGGAATATATGGCTACACCTTC. The chain is built from TRBV6-5 and TRBJ1-2, with 11 positions matching TRBD1. Germline CDR1 and CDR2: MNHEY and SVGAGI. This CDR3 contains 14 residues. Trimming at V came to 5 bases and at J to 5 bases, leaving 4 bases not matched to a gene.

The chain carries TRBV19 and TRBJ1-1; the D is unclear. The CDR3 is 14 residues long. The germline gives CDR1 LNHDA, CDR2 SQIVND (reference sequence). Trimming took 4 bases from V and 5 from J, leaving 14 bases between them. The CDR3 bases are TGTGCCAGTAGTACGTACTCCCAGGTGACTGAAGCTTTCTTT. It codes for CASSTYSQVTEAFF. Full variable domain (outside the CDR3, taken from reference TRBV19 and TRBJ1-1): DGGITQSPKYLFRKEGQNVTLSCEQNLNHDAMYWYRQDPGQGLRLIYYSQIVNDFQKGDIAEGYSVSREKKESFPLTVTSAQKNPTAFYLCASSTYSQVTEAFFGQGTRLTVV.

In this sample, this clone turned up a few times. V and J are TRBV11-2 and TRBJ2-1; 8 positions agree with TRBD2. This CDR3 has 17 residues. Losses at the gene ends were 1 base for V and 5 bases for J; bases not matched to a gene: 10. Per germline, CDR1 SGHAT and CDR2 FQNNGV. CDR3 loop: CASSLVVRSGRNNEQFF. Here the CDR3 DNA reads TGTGCCAGCAGCTTAGTAGTAAGGAGCGGGAGAAACAATGAGCAGTTCTTC.

The rearrangement uses TRBV5-1 and TRBJ1-2, with D possibly being TRBD1 (5 bases). The CDR3 sequence is 12 residues long. Germline V gene sequence: CDR1 SGHRS, CDR2 YFSETQ. The V gene lost 7 bases and the J gene lost 13 bases, with 20 bases spanning the gap. CDR3 loop: CASLSLGGGSTF. The CDR3 nucleotides are TGCGCCAGCTTATCTCTGGGGGGAGGATCCACCTTC.

The chain links TRBV19 to TRBJ2-1; D call uncertain. CDR1 is LNHDA and CDR2 is SQIVND in the germline V gene (reference sequence). Trimming stripped 5 bases from V and 8 bases from J, with 7 bases between. The CDR3 covers 11 residues. CDR3 nucleotide sequence: TGTGCCAGTAGTTTCCTTTATGAGCAGTTCTTC. It specifies CASSFLYEQFF.

The rearrangement uses TRBV28 and TRBJ2-1, with 10 bases identical to TRBD1. The CDR3 is made up of 13 amino acids. Per germline, CDR1 MDHEN and CDR2 SYDVKM. V lost 6 bases, J lost 10 bases, and 6 bases stayed unmatched. This CDR3 is CASSGTGALEQFF. DNA of the CDR3: TGTGCCAGCAGCGGGACAGGGGCTCTCGAGCAGTTCTTC.

This rearrangement joins TRBV18 to TRBJ2-5, with D possibly matching TRBD1 (6 bases). V lost 3 bases to trimming and J lost 1 base, with 9 bases between them. The CDR3 spans 14 residues. The V gene's germline CDR1 is KGHSH and CDR2 LQKENI. Here the CDR3 DNA reads TGTGCCAGCTCACCCCGACAGGCCCAAGAGACCCAGTACTTC. This encodes CASSPRQAQETQYF.

This clone came up a few times. The V call is TRBV28, the J call TRBJ1-5; no clear D. Germline V gene lookup returns CDR1 MDHEN and CDR2 SYDVKM. The CDR3 length is 16 residues. V was pared by 3 bases and J by 4 bases, with 16 bases between. The CDR3 DNA reads as TGTGCCAGCAGTTTCGATGGACGGGCGGGGAATCAGCCCCAGCATTTT. This codes for CASSFDGRAGNQPQHF.

This clone has only a few counts. Other DNA sequences in this specimen translate into the identical CDR3. The chain employs TRBV9 and TRBJ2-2, with TRBD1 identical over 7 bases. Per the germline V gene, CDR1 is SGDLS and CDR2 is YYNGEE. The ends lost 4 bases at V and 0 bases at J; junction bases unmatched: 6. The CDR3 runs 16 residues. The CDR3 coding sequence is TGTGCCAGCAGCTCTAGACAGGGCGCGAACACCGGGGAGCTGTTTTTT. This gives the protein CASSSRQGANTGELFF.

This clone has a handful of counts. The DNA of the CDR3 is TGTGCCAGCAGCTTATTACTAGAGAATGAGCAGTTCTTC. It translates to CASSLLLENEQFF. This chain connects TRBV7-9 to TRBJ2-1, with a tentative D call TRBD2 (5 bases). The CDR3 is 13 amino acids. Trimming took off 2 bases at V and 7 bases at J, with 9 bases between the two ends. The germline V gene has CDR1 SEHNR and CDR2 FQNEAQ (reference sequence).

This sequence joins TRBV5-6 and TRBJ2-3, with D perhaps matching TRBD1 (5 bases). The CDR3 has 17 residues. The V and J ends lost 0 bases and 5 bases respectively, with 19 bases between them. Per the germline V gene, CDR1 is SGHDT and CDR2 is YYEEEE. The CDR3 loop reads CASSLGPARRELDTQYF. The CDR3 bases are TGTGCCAGCAGCTTGGGACCTGCACGCAGGGAATTAGATACGCAGTATTTT.

The rearrangement joins TRBV7-2 to TRBJ2-1; 9 bases map to TRBD2. This CDR3 is built from 15 residues. J was trimmed by 8 bases and V by 8 bases; bases with no gene match: 13. Germline-derived CDR1 and CDR2 are SGHTA and FQGNSA. CDR3 sequence (DNA): TGTGCCAGCGAAAAGGGGCTAGCGGGGTTTGATGAGCAGTTCTTC. It translates to CASEKGLAGFDEQFF.

The chain employs TRBV28 and TRBJ2-7, with 8 positions matching TRBD2. V was clipped by 5 bases and J by 5 bases; unmatched bases: 8. The germline CDR1 and CDR2 sequences are MDHEN and SYDVKM. The CDR3 consists of 14 residues. CDR3 amino acids: CASSQGLAWNEQYF. DNA for the CDR3: TGTGCCAGCAGTCAAGGACTAGCCTGGAACGAGCAGTACTTC.

CDR3 nucleotides: TGTGCCAGCAAACACACCCTTCAGAGGGACACCGGGGAGCTGTTTTTT. It is translated as CASKHTLQRDTGELFF. V and J are TRBV25-1 and TRBJ2-2; D possibly corresponds to TRBD2 (5 bases). CDR3 length: 16 amino acids. The germline V and J ends were trimmed by 7 bases and 3 bases, with 18 bases remaining between them. Germline V CDR1 and CDR2: MGHDK, SYGVNS.